This TCR beta chain stems from a study of blood T cell repertoires in COVID-19. On the study more broadly: The United States, Italy and Spain provided the acute and convalescent COVID-19 samples. Sources were T cells, B-cell-depleted T cells, or PBMCs; the material itself was cDNA or gDNA.

As processed by the authors: Amplification with reference gene primers provided the estimates of nucleated cell counts. Produced via immunoSEQ multiplex PCR; TCRdb's table is partial and in-frame only. V and J calls and clone size are given by that table; D and trimming were obtained from the DNA. The data show just over 25,000 clones, 80% to 90% seen once. Germline V gives CDR1 MNHEY, CDR2 SVGEGT. The germline V and J ends were trimmed by 6 bases and 1 base, with 12 bases remaining between them. There are 14 residues in the CDR3. This rearrangement joins TRBV6-2 or TRBV6-3 to TRBJ1-1, with unresolved D. Sequencing was carried out using peripheral blood. The sequence was obtained from a man aged 65 to 79 with acute or convalescent COVID-19. CDR3 loop: CASSRRTGNTEAFF. CDR3 sequence (DNA): TGTGCCAGCAGCCGGCGGACTGGGAACACTGAAGCTTTCTTT.